The 16 T cell receptor beta chains given below trace back to one sample, sequenced in a study of somatic mutations in cytotoxic T cells in rheumatoid arthritis. Using immunoSEQ multiplex PCR, the repertoire was profiled, and TCRdb retains in-frame clones only, with some absent. This sample yields about 14,000 clones, of which roughly 73% are seen a single time; roughly 15% belongs to the top ten. What was sequenced was CD8+ T cells sorted from blood. These receptors were obtained from an adult with rheumatoid arthritis.

This clone was seen a handful of times. CDR3 DNA: TGTGCCAGCAGCCTGATAGGGGTGGCATATAGCAATCAGCCCCAGCATTTT. It translates to CASSLIGVAYSNQPQHF. This chain joins TRBV7-2 and TRBJ1-5; D is possibly TRBD1 (5 bases). Trimming left V 5 bases short and J 0 bases short, with 17 bases between. This CDR3 spans 17 amino acids. The germline CDR1 and CDR2 sequences are SGHTA and FQGNSA.

In its sample, this clone was seen a few times. The J gene is TRBJ1-1, the V gene TRBV27; D is uncertain. Germline V lookup: CDR1 MNHEY, CDR2 SMNVEV (reference sequence). This CDR3 region has 14 residues. V was clipped by 5 bases and J by 7 bases, with 17 bases between them. The CDR3 here is CASSRPSTLDEAFF. Written as DNA, the CDR3 is TGTGCCAGCAGTCGTCCATCAACCCTGGATGAAGCTTTCTTT.

V usage is TRBV19 and J usage is TRBJ2-7; D perhaps matches TRBD1 (5 bases). Germline CDR1 reads LNHDA; CDR2 reads SQIVND (reference sequence). The CDR3 runs to 14 residues. Trimming left V 6 bases short and J 2 bases short, with 14 bases between. The CDR3 DNA reads TGTGCCAGTAGAAGGACACCAAGGGCCTACGAGCAGTACGTC. It translates to CASRRTPRAYEQYV.

This chain uses TRBV6-4 with TRBJ2-6; D ambiguous. With 5 bases removed from V and 2 bases from J, the gap between germline ends came to 7 bases. This CDR3 contains 14 residues. Germline V gives CDR1 MRHNA, CDR2 SNTAGT. CDR3 loop: CASSNLTGANVLTF. DNA for the CDR3: TGTGCCAGCAGTAATTTGACTGGGGCCAACGTCCTGACTTTC.

The V and J genes are TRBV4-1 and TRBJ1-2; D not certain. This CDR3 spans 14 amino acids. CDR1 MGHRA and CDR2 YSYEKL come from the germline V gene. V was pared by 4 bases and J by 3 bases, with 12 bases between. This CDR3 is CASSPPGRDYGYTF. DNA of the CDR3: TGCGCCAGCAGCCCCCCGGGCCGTGACTATGGCTACACCTTC.

This clone was seen a handful of times. The chain recombines TRBV19 with TRBJ1-5; maybe TRBD1 (6 bases). Trimming cost V 3 bases and J 1 base, with 13 bases left between them. Germline V gives CDR1 LNHDA, CDR2 SQIVND (reference sequence). This CDR3 is 16 amino acids long. The CDR3 here is CASSILGGASNQPQHF. CDR3 DNA: TGTGCCAGTAGTATTTTGGGGGGCGCGAGCAATCAGCCCCAGCATTTT.

The rearrangement links TRBV6-1 to TRBJ2-4; a possible D gene is TRBD1 (5 bases). Germline-derived CDR1 and CDR2 are MNHNS and SASEGT. Deletions cut 2 bases from V and 1 base from J, with 15 bases between. This CDR3 spans 17 amino acids. The CDR3 protein is CASSEQEFRVAKNIQYF. As DNA, the CDR3 is TGTGCCAGCAGTGAACAGGAGTTCAGGGTGGCCAAAAACATTCAGTACTTC.

The chain couples TRBV7-9 to TRBJ2-3, with 7 bases lining up with TRBD2. The CDR3 has 16 residues. The germline V gene has CDR1 SEHNR and CDR2 FQNEAQ (reference sequence). After removal of 0 bases from V and 2 bases from J, the junction contained 5 bases not matched to a gene. The CDR3 DNA reads as TGTGCCAGCAGCTTAGCCCGGGACTACTACACAGATACGCAGTATTTT. Translation: CASSLARDYYTDTQYF.

The rearrangement joins TRBV5-4 to TRBJ2-1; TRBD1 might be the D (5 bases). V gave up 2 bases and J gave up 8 bases, with 8 bases separating them. The V gene's germline CDR1 is SGHNT and CDR2 YYREEE (reference sequence). There are 12 residues in the CDR3. CDR3 in DNA: TGTGCCAGCAGCTTCTTAGGGGATGAGCAGTTCTTC. Encoded protein: CASSFLGDEQFF. The full variable domain, in which reference TRBV5-4 and TRBJ2-1 provide the parts outside the CDR3, is ETGVTQSPTHLIKTRGQQVTLRCSSQSGHNTVSWYQQALGQGPQFIFQYYREEENGRGNFPPRFSGLQFPNYSSELNVNALELDDSALYLCASSFLGDEQFFGPGTRLTVL.

The rearrangement links TRBV7-3 to TRBJ1-1; D unclear. With 8 bases removed from V and 2 bases from J, the gap between germline ends came to 6 bases. The CDR3 consists of 11 residues. The germline CDR1 and CDR2 sequences are SGHTA and FQGTGA. The chain's CDR3 is CASGDNTEAFF. The CDR3 coding sequence is TGTGCCAGCGGGGATAACACTGAAGCTTTCTTT.

The sample holds a few counts of this clone. The V and J genes are TRBV13 and TRBJ2-1; 10 nucleotides agree with TRBD2. Germline V gives CDR1 PRHDT, CDR2 FYEKMQ (reference sequence). This CDR3 has 16 residues. The V gene end was trimmed by 5 bases and the J gene end by 5 bases; junction bases not matched to a gene: 9. CDR3 sequence (DNA): TGTGCCAGCAGCCCCGAGGGAGCGGGGGGGGACAATGAGCAGTTCTTC. The encoded protein is CASSPEGAGGDNEQFF.

In its sample, this clone is medium-sized (0.01 to 0.1%). The rearrangement uses TRBV5-4 and TRBJ2-5, with D maybe TRBD1 (5 bases). The CDR3 is 15 amino acids. The germline V and J ends were trimmed by 2 bases and 2 bases, with 13 bases remaining between them. Germline V lookup: CDR1 SGHNT, CDR2 YYREEE (reference sequence). The CDR3 bases are TGTGCCAGCAGCTTAACGACAGCGCCACAAGAGACCCAGTACTTC. Protein: CASSLTTAPQETQYF.

This chain links TRBV7-8 with TRBJ1-5; 9 nucleotides agree with TRBD1. Trimming removed 5 bases from V and 3 bases from J; junction bases left unmatched: 11. Looked up from germline, CDR1 is SGHVS and CDR2 is FQNEAQ. The CDR3 is 17 amino acids. The CDR3 region has the DNA TGTGCCAGCAGCCCCATTACAGGGGGCGGGTACAATCAGCCCCAGCATTTT. This translates into CASSPITGGGYNQPQHF.

The V and J genes are TRBV7-9 and TRBJ1-1; D is undetermined. The CDR3 covers 14 residues. V dropped 5 bases and J dropped 5 bases, with 15 bases sitting between them. Germline CDR1 and CDR2: SEHNR and FQNEAQ (reference sequence). The CDR3 region is CASSATGTGTEAFF. In DNA, the CDR3 is TGTGCCAGCAGCGCGACGGGAACCGGGACTGAAGCTTTCTTT.

This clone has only a few counts. This CDR3 is also generated by other DNA sequences in the sample. The J gene is TRBJ1-5, the V gene TRBV6-1, with D possibly being TRBD1 (6 bases). V was shortened by 7 bases and J by 1 base, with 11 bases between the two germline ends. CDR3 length: 14 amino acids. Per germline, CDR1 MNHNS and CDR2 SASEGT. CDR3 nucleotides: TGTGCCAGCAAATTAACAGGGAGCAATCAGCCCCAGCATTTT. Encoded protein: CASKLTGSNQPQHF.

The chain is built from TRBV27 and TRBJ2-2; 10 nucleotides align to TRBD1. After removal of 0 bases from V and 6 bases from J, the junction contained 7 bases not matched to a gene. CDR1 and CDR2 (germline): MNHEY, SMNVEV (reference sequence). The CDR3 totals 17 residues. The CDR3 coding sequence is TGTGCCAGCAGTTTATCGACCGGGACAGGGGTACCCGGGGAGCTGTTTTTT. This encodes CASSLSTGTGVPGELFF.